This TCR beta chain was sequenced in a study of cytomegalovirus exposure and HLA in healthy donors. Per the germline V gene, CDR1 is MNHEY and CDR2 is SMNVEV (reference sequence). The junction had 9 bases not matched to a gene; V was cut back by 3 bases and J by 5 bases. The length of the CDR3 is 17 residues. PCR used 60 Vbeta primers and 13 Jbeta primers. Libraries were prepared by immunoSEQ multiplex PCR; TCRdb keeps only in-frame clonotypes and omits some of them. Altogether around 140,000 clones are present, roughly 77% being singletons, with the ten largest covering approximately 3.2%. The TCR sequence derives from a man in his forties in good health and CMV-seronegative. The chain has TRBV27 and TRBJ1-6; 8 nucleotides match TRBD1. Sequencing was performed on PBMCs. The CDR3 DNA reads as TGTGCCAGCAGTTTTAAGGGCGGGACAGGCAATAATTCACCCCTCCACTTT. Translation gives CASSFKGGTGNNSPLHF.